This TCR beta chain was recovered during a study of siplizumab effects on memory and regulatory T cells. Clones were sequenced by immunoSEQ multiplex PCR, and TCRdb holds only the in-frame ones, with some missing. The table records approximately 94,000 clones, about 95% of them present only once. The CDR3 sequence is 12 residues long. Germline V gene lookup returns CDR1 MDHEN and CDR2 SYDVKM. The V gene lost 6 bases and the J gene lost 11 bases, with 14 bases spanning the gap. This TCR derives from a human donor in good health. Material for sequencing was non-Treg CD4+ T cells sorted from blood. The chain is built from TRBV28 and TRBJ2-1, with D maybe TRBD1 (6 bases). CDR3 amino acids: CASSVTGTQQFF. In nucleotides, the CDR3 is TGTGCCAGCAGCGTTACCGGGACACAGCAGTTCTTC.